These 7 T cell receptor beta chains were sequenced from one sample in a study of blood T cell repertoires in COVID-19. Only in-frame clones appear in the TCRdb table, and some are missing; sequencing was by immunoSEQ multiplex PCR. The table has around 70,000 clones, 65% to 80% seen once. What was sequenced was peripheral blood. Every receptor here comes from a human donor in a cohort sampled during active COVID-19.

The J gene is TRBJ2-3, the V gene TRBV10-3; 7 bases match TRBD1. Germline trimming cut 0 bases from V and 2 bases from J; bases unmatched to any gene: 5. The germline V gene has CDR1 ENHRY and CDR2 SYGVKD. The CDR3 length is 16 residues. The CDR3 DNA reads TGTGCCATCAGTGAGTCGACGGGACAGTACACAGATACGCAGTATTTT. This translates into CAISESTGQYTDTQYF.

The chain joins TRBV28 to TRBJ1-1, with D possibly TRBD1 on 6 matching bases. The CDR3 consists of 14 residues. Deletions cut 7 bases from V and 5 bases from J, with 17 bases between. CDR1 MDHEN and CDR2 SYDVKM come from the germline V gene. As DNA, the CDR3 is TGTGCCAGCATCCTAGGGGGATCTGGTACTGAAGCTTTCTTT. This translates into CASILGGSGTEAFF.

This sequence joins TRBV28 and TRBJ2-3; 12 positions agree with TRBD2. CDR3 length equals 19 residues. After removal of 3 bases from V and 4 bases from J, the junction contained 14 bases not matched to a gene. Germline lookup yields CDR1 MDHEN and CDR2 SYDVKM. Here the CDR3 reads CASSFRRLAGGPPPDTQYF. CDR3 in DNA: TGTGCCAGCAGTTTTCGTCGGCTAGCGGGAGGGCCTCCCCCAGATACGCAGTATTTT.

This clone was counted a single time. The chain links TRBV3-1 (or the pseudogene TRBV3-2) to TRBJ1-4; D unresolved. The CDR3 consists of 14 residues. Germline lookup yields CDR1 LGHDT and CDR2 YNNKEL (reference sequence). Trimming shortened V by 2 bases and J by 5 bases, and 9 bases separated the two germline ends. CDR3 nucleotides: TGTGCCAGCAGCCAAAGGTCGGGGAATGAAAAACTGTTTTTT. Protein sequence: CASSQRSGNEKLFF.

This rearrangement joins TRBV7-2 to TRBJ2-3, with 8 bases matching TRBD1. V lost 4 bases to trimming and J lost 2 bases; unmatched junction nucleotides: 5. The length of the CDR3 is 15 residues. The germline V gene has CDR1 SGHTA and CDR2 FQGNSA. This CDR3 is CASSSGTGSTDTQYF. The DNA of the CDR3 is TGTGCCAGCAGCTCCGGGACAGGATCCACAGATACGCAGTATTTT.

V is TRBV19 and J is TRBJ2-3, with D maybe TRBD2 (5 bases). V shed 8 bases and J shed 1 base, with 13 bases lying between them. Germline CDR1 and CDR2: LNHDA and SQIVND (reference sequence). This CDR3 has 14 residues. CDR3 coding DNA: TGTGCCAGTCGGTTAGCGCGAGGCACAGATACGCAGTATTTT. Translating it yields CASRLARGTDTQYF. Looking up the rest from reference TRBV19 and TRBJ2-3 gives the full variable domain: DGGITQSPKYLFRKEGQNVTLSCEQNLNHDAMYWYRQDPGQGLRLIYYSQIVNDFQKGDIAEGYSVSREKKESFPLTVTSAQKNPTAFYLCASRLARGTDTQYFGPGTRLTVL.

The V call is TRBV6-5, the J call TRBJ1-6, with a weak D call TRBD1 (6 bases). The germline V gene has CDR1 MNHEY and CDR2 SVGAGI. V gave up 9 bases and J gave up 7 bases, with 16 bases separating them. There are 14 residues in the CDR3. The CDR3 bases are TGTGCCAGTACCCCGAGGGGGGGGAATTCACCCCTCCACTTT. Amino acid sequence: CASTPRGGNSPLHF.